This TCR beta chain was sequenced for a study of Graves' ophthalmopathy and Graves' hyperthyroidism. Excluded were patients with other autoimmune diseases, uncontrolled infections, pregnancy or lactation. TCR beta CDR3 regions were amplified from RNA transcripts. An initial RT-PCR round employing HTBI primers preceded a second-round multiplex PCR. A single record per CDR3 protein comes from TCRdb applying MiXCR to the multiplex PCR reads. The table shows about 390,000 distinct CDR3 sequences, with about 15% occurring only once. The CDR3 extends over 15 amino acids. The J segment lost 4 bases and the V segment lost 0 bases, leaving 6 bases of the junction unmatched. From germline, CDR1 is SGHRS and CDR2 YFSETQ.

The sequence was collected from an adult woman with stable Graves' hyperthyroidism. The chain links TRBV5-1 to TRBJ2-7; TRBD1 matches at 8 bases. Sequenced sample: peripheral blood. The CDR3, as DNA: TGCGCCAGCAGCTTGGCTTCGACAGGGGTGTACGAGCAGTACTTC. It is translated as CASSLASTGVYEQYF.